This is a list of T cell receptor beta chains from one sample in a study of Ad26.COV2.S vaccination and SARS-CoV-2 variants. Repertoires were generated with immunoSEQ multiplex PCR, while TCRdb's copy carries only in-frame clones and drops some. Here the sample spans almost 400,000 clones, over 75% being singletons. Source: peripheral blood, taken in a trial of Ad26.COV2.S vaccine versus placebo. The receptors derive from a person aged 18-65 years who received the Ad26.COV2.S COVID-19 vaccine or a placebo. The CDR3 runs from the conserved cysteine through the conserved F or W. The D gene is left open where the match is weak. Rows give clone size only sometimes, using once, few, many, or a class for an expanded clone.

14,TRBV11-2,TRBJ2-7,.,TRBD1,TGTGCCAGCAGCCTTCGGGACAGAGTCTACGAGCAGTACTTC,CASSLRDRVYEQYF
15,TRBV6-5,TRBJ2-7,.,.,TGTGCCAGCAGAGCCCCCCCCGGGTCGTCCTACGAGCAGTACTTC,CASRAPPGSSYEQYF
13,TRBV6-5,TRBJ2-5,.,.,TGTGCCAGCAGTTACAGGGGGGAAGAGACCCAGTACTTC,CASSYRGEETQYF
16,TRBV27,TRBJ1-5,.,.,TGTGCCAGCAGCTCCATGGGGTGGCAAGGGGAGCAGCCCCAGCATTTT,CASSSMGWQGEQPQHF
15,TRBV2,TRBJ1-2,.,TRBD1,TGTGCCAGCAGTGCGGGGAACAGGGGTGGGGTTGGCTACACCTTC,CASSAGNRGGVGYTF
15,TRBV6-6,TRBJ2-1,.,TRBD2,TGTGCCAGCAGTTATCTAGCGGGAGGGATCGATGAGCAGTTCTTC,CASSYLAGGIDEQFF
15,TRBV4-3,TRBJ1-5,.,.,TGCGCCAGCAGCCAAGATCGGGGGTTCGATCAGCCCCAGCATTTT,CASSQDRGFDQPQHF
16,TRBV5-1,TRBJ1-1,.,.,TGCGCCAGCAGCTTGGGCGGGGGATGGGGGAACACTGAAGCTTTCTTT,CASSLGGGWGNTEAFF
11,TRBV27,TRBJ2-7,.,.,TGTGCCAGCAGTTCGCCCAACGAGCAGTACTTC,CASSSPNEQYF
14,TRBV29-1,TRBJ1-1,.,.,TGCAGCGCCCTTGGGGGGAGCCTGAACACTGAAGCTTTCTTT,CSALGGSLNTEAFF
16,TRBV7-9,TRBJ1-1,once,.,TGTGCCAGCAGCTTAAGGCCAGGAGGGGTTAACACTGAAGCTTTCTTT,CASSLRPGGVNTEAFF
15,TRBV28,TRBJ2-3,.,.,TGTGCCAGCAGTCACCCCCCTCCTAGCACAGATACGCAGTATTTT,CASSHPPPSTDTQYF
13,TRBV5-1,TRBJ2-7,.,.,TGCGCCAGTACCGGGACCTCTCCCTACGAGCAGTACTTC,CASTGTSPYEQYF
11,TRBV10-3,TRBJ2-5,.,.,TGTGCCATCATGGGGGAAGAGACCCAGTACTTC,CAIMGEETQYF
15,TRBV3-1/TRBV3-2,TRBJ2-7,.,TRBD2,TGTGCCAGCAGCTGGCGGACTAGCGGGAGCTACGAGCAGTACTTC,CASSWRTSGSYEQYF
11,TRBV12-3/TRBV12-4,TRBJ1-1,.,.,TGTGCCAGCAGTTCGACAGTTAAAGCTTTCTTT,CASSSTVKAFF